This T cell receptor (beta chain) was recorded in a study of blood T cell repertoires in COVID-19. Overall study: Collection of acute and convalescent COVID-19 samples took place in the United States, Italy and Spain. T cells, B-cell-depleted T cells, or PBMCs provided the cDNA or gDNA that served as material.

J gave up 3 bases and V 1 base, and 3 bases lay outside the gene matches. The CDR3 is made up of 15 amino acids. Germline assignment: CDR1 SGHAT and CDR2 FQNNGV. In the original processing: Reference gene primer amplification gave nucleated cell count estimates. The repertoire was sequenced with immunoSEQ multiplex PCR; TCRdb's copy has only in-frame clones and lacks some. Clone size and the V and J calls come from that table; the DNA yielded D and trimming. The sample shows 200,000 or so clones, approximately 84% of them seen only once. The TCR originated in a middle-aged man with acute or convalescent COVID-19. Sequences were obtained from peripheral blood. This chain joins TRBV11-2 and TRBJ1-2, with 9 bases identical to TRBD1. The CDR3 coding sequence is TGTGCCAGCAGCTTAGGACAGGGGGTTTACTATGGCTACACCTTC. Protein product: CASSLGQGVYYGYTF.